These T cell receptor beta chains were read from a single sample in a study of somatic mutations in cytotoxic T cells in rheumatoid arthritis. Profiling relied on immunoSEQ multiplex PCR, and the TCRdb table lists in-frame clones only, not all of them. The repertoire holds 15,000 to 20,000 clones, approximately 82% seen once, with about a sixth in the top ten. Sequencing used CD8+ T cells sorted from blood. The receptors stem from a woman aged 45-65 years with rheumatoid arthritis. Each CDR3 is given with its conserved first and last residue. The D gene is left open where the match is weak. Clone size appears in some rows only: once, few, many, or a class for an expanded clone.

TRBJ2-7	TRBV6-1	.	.	TGTGCCAGCAGTGAAGCTGGTAGGTACGAGCAGTACTTC	CASSEAGRYEQYF
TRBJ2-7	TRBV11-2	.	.	TGTGCCAGCAGCTTTGACACCTACTACGAGCAGTACTTC	CASSFDTYYEQYF
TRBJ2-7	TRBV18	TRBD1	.	TGTGCCAGCTCACCCGGGGCGGGACAGGCGATGACCTACGAGCAGTACTTC	CASSPGAGQAMTYEQYF
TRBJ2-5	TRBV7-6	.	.	TGTGCCAGCAGCTCTAGCTTTTCGGAGACCCAGTACTTC	CASSSSFSETQYF
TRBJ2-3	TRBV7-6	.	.	TGTGCCAGCAGCTTAGGCGGGCCAGATACGCAGTATTTT	CASSLGGPDTQYF
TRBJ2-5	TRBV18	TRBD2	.	TGTGCCAGCTCACGGACTAGCGGGAACCAAGAGACCCAGTACTTC	CASSRTSGNQETQYF
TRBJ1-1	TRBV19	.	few	TGTGCCAGTAGTACTTCCCCCACTGAAGCTTTCTTT	CASSTSPTEAFF
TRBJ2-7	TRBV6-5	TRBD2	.	TGTGCCAGCAGTTACTCTCGTGGGGGGGAGTACGAGCAGTACTTC	CASSYSRGGEYEQYF
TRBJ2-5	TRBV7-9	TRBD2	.	TGTGCCAGCAGCTTCGGGAGGGCGGAGACCCAGTACTTC	CASSFGRAETQYF
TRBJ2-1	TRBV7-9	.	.	TGTGCCAGCAGCTTAGCCCCCAGGGCGGTTGACAATGAGCAGTTCTTC	CASSLAPRAVDNEQFF
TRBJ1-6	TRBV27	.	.	TGTGCCAGCAGCGCCACACGGCTTAATTCACCCCTCCACTTT	CASSATRLNSPLHF
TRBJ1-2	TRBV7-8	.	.	TGTGCCAGCAGCTTAGCGGGGACGTCAAAGTTTGGGGGCTACACCTTC	CASSLAGTSKFGGYTF
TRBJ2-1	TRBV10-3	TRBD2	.	TGTGCCATACTAGCGGGGACCAATGAGCAGTTCTTC	CAILAGTNEQFF
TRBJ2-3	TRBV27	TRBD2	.	TGTGCCAGCAGCCTTAGCGGGGGAACCACAGATACGCAGTATTTT	CASSLSGGTTDTQYF
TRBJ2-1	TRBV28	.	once	TGTGCCAGCAGTTTGGTACACTACAATGAGCAGTTCTTC	CASSLVHYNEQFF